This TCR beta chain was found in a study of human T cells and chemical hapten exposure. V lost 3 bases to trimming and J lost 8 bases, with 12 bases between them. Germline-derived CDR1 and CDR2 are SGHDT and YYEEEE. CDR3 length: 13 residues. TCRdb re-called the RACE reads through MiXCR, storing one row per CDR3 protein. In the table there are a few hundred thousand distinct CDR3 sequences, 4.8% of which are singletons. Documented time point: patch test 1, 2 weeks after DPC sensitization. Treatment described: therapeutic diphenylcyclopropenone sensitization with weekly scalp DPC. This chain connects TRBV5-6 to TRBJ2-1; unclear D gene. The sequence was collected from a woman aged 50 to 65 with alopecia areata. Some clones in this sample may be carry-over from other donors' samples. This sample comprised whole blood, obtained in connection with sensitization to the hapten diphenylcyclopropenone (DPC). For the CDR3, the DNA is TGTGCCAGCAGCTCCCCCCTGGGGTATGAGCAGTTCTTC. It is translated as CASSSPLGYEQFF.